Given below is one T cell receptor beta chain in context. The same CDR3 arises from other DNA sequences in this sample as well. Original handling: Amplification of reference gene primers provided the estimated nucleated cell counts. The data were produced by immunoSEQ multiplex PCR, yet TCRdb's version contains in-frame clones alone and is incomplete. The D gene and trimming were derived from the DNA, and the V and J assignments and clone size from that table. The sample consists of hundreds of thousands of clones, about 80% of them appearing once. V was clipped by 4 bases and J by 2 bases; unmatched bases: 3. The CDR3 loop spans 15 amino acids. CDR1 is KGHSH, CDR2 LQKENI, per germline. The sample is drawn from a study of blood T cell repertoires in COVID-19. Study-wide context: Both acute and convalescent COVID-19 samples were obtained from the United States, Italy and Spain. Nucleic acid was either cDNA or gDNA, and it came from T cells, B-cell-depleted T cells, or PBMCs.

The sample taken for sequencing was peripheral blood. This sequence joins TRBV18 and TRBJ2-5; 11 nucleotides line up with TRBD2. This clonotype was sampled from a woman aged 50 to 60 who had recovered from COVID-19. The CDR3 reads CASSLRTSGQETQYF. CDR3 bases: TGTGCCAGCTCACTGAGGACTAGCGGGCAAGAGACCCAGTACTTC. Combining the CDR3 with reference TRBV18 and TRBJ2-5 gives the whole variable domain NAGVMQNPRHLVRRRGQEARLRCSPMKGHSHVYWYRQLPEEGLKFMVYLQKENIIDESGMPKERFSAEFPKEGPSILRIQQVVRGDSAAYFCASSLRTSGQETQYFGPGTRLLVL.